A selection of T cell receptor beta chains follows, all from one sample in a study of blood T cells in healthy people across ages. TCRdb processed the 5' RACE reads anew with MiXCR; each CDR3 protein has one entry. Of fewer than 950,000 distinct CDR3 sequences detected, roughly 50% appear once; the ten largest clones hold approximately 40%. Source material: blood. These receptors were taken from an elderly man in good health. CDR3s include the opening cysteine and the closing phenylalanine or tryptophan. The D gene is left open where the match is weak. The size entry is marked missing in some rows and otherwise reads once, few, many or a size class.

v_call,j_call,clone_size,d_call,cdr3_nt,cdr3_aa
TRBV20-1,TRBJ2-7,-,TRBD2,TGCAGTGCCCATCTAGCGGGGGGTATCGAGCAGTACTTC,CSAHLAGGIEQYF
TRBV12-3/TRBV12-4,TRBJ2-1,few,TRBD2,TGTGCCAGCAGTATGCCGGGACTAGCTCCTAAGTTCTTC,CASSMPGLAPKFF
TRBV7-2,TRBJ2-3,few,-,TGTGCCAGCAGCGGCCCGGGTAGCGGAGGCACAGATACGCAGTATTTT,CASSGPGSGGTDTQYF
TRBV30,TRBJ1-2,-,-,TGTGCCTGGAGTCGGGTTTTATATGGCTACACCTTC,CAWSRVLYGYTF
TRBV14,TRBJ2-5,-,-,TGTGCCAGCAGCCAAGATGCCCGCCACGTGTCCCAAGAGACCCAGTACTTC,CASSQDARHVSQETQYF
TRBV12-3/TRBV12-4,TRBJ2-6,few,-,TGTGCCAGCAGTTTACGGGTGATCCGGGCTGGGGCCAACGTCCTGACTTTC,CASSLRVIRAGANVLTF
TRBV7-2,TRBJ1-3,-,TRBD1,TGTGCCAGCAGCTTAGGGGGACAGGAGACTGGAAACACCATATATTTT,CASSLGGQETGNTIYF
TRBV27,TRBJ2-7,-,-,TGTGCCAGCAGTTTTAGCGGGACAGGGTCATACGAGCAGTACTTC,CASSFSGTGSYEQYF
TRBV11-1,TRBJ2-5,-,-,TGTGCCAGCAGAGATAGGGCGGAAAGCCAGACCCAGTACTTC,CASRDRAESQTQYF
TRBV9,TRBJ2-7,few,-,TGTGCCAGCAGCGGGCTATTGGGTCAGGTATTCTACGAGCAGTACTTC,CASSGLLGQVFYEQYF
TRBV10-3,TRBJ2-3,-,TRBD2,TGTGCCATCAGTCCTAGCGGGAGGTCGGATACGCAGTATTTT,CAISPSGRSDTQYF
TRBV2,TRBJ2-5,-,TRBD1,TGTGCCAGCCAGGGGGTAAAAGAGACCCAGTACTTC,CASQGVKETQYF
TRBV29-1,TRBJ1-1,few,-,TGCAGCGTCCGAAGAGGGGGGACTGAAGCTTTCTTT,CSVRRGGTEAFF
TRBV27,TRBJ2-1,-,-,TGTGCCAGCAGCCCCTCTTCGGACAATTCCTACAATGAGCAGTTCTTC,CASSPSSDNSYNEQFF
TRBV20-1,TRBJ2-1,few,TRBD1,TGCAGTGCTAGATCCTCCACAGGGGCTTCCTCCTACAATGAGCAGTTCTTC,CSARSSTGASSYNEQFF
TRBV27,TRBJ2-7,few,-,TGTGCCAGCAGTTCCGGGTCAAAAAGCTCCTACGAGCAGTACTTC,CASSSGSKSSYEQYF
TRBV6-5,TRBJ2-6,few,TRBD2,TGTGCCAGCAGTTTTCTAGCGGGAGGGCCCTCTGGGGCCAACGTCCTGACTTTC,CASSFLAGGPSGANVLTF
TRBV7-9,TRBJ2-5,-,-,TGTGCCACTGTGGGTGTAGCCCAAGAGACCCAGTACTTC,CATVGVAQETQYF
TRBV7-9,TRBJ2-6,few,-,TGTGCCAGCAGCTTAAGGCAGGGTTCTGGGGCCAACGTCCTGACTTTC,CASSLRQGSGANVLTF
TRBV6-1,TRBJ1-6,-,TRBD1,TGTGCCAGCGCCCAGGGGGCTCTCAGCTCCTATAATTCACCCCTCCACTTT,CASAQGALSSYNSPLHF
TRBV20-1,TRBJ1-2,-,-,TGCAGTGCTAGAGATGGGGACCGACCGACGGGTTATGGCTACACCTTC,CSARDGDRPTGYGYTF
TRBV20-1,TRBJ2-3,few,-,TGCAGTGCTAGTCGGAGGTCCACAGATACGCAGTATTTT,CSASRRSTDTQYF
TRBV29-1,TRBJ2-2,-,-,TGCAGCGTTGAAGTTAAACTCACCGGGGAGCTGTTTTTT,CSVEVKLTGELFF
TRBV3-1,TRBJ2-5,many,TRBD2,TGTGCCAGCAGCCAAAGCGGGAGGGTAAAGACCCAGTACTTC,CASSQSGRVKTQYF
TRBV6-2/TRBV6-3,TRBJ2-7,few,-,TGTGCCAGCAGTTACCCGGAGGAAAGCGGCGAGCAGTACTTC,CASSYPEESGEQYF
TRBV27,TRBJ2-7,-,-,TGTGCCAGCAGTCCCACCCCCTTCGTATACGAGCAGTACTTC,CASSPTPFVYEQYF
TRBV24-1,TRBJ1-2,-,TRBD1,TGTGCCACCAGTGAAACGACAGGGCCCTATGGCTACACCTTC,CATSETTGPYGYTF
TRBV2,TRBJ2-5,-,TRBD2,TGTGCCAGCAGTGAAAGGGCTAGCGGGCCTCAAGAGACCCAGTACTTC,CASSERASGPQETQYF
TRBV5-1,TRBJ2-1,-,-,TGCGCCAGCAGCTTATTTTCCGGGACAACCTACAATGAGCAGTTCTTC,CASSLFSGTTYNEQFF
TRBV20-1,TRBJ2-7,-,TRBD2,TGCAGTGCTAGATCCGCCAGGGGACTAGCGACTCGAGAGCAGTACTTC,CSARSARGLATREQYF
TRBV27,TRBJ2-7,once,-,TGTGCCAGCTCACCGCGGGACCTACCGAACAATGAGCAGTACTTC,CASSPRDLPNNEQYF
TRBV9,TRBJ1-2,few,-,TGTGCCAGCAGCATAACTGGAGTCTCTGGCTATGGCTACACCTTC,CASSITGVSGYGYTF
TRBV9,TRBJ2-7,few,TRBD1,TGTGCCAGCAGCGTAAGGGGACAGGGGGCCGACGAGCAGTACTTC,CASSVRGQGADEQYF
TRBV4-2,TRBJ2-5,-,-,TGTGCCAAGCGTCAAGGGCGCGAAAGGCCGCAAGAGACCCAGTACTTC,CAKRQGRERPQETQYF
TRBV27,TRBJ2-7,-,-,TGTGCCAGCAGTTTCCGCGGGCCCGCCTTGGACGAGCAGTACTTC,CASSFRGPALDEQYF
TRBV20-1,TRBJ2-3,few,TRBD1,TGCAGTGCTAGCAAGACAGGGGGGACGAGGAAGGGCACAGATACGCAGTATTTT,CSASKTGGTRKGTDTQYF
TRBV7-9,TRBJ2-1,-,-,TGTGCCAGCAGCGCTAGGGGGGGCAGCTCCTACAATGAGCAGTTCTTC,CASSARGGSSYNEQFF
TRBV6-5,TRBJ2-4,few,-,TGTGCCAGCAGTTACAAAACGGCTCAGTACTTC,CASSYKTAQYF